The 5 T cell receptor beta chains below all came from one sample that was sequenced in a study of T-cell reconstitution after alpha-beta-depleted transplantation in children. The authors prepared the TCRbeta library with unique molecular identifiers. TCRdb passed the PCR reads through MiXCR, listing each CDR3 protein once. The sample has about 78,000 distinct CDR3 sequences, approximately 14% seen once. The material sequenced was PBMCs, mostly from graft donor cells, taken 180 days after TCRalphabeta/CD19-depleted stem cell transplant. Receptor source: a male patient between 2 and 10 years old who had a stem cell transplant for acute lymphoblastic leukemia, so the T cells may come from the graft donor.

This clonotype was recorded a few times. The chain couples TRBV7-2 to TRBJ2-7; D is possibly TRBD1 (6 bases). The CDR3 has 15 amino acids. V lost 1 base, J lost 3 bases, and 13 bases lay in between. The germline CDR1 and CDR2 sequences are SGHTA and FQGNSA. The CDR3 DNA sequence: TGTGCCAGCAGCTTAGGGCCAGGGGAGCGCTACGAGCAGTACTTC. It is translated as CASSLGPGERYEQYF.

This clonotype was observed at least ten times. The V call is TRBV20-1, the J call TRBJ2-2; no reliable D call. The V gene's germline CDR1 is DFQATT and CDR2 SNEGSKA (reference sequence). V lost 3 bases and J 0 bases, leaving 11 bases between the germline ends. The length of the CDR3 is 15 residues. CDR3 region: CSASGMVANTGELFF. CDR3 in DNA: TGCAGTGCTAGTGGGATGGTAGCGAACACCGGGGAGCTGTTTTTT.

The chain has TRBV6-1 and TRBJ2-5, with D possibly TRBD2 on 7 matching bases. The ends were cut back, 4 bases at V and 5 bases at J, with 14 bases in the middle. The V gene's germline CDR1 is MNHNS and CDR2 SASEGT. This CDR3 is built from 14 residues. The CDR3 DNA reads as TGTGCCAGCAGTGGAACAGGGCGGGAGGAGACCCAGTACTTC. Its translation is CASSGTGREETQYF.

This clonotype has only a few counts. The CDR3 protein is CSARRGTGLINTGELFF. DNA of the CDR3: TGCAGTGCTAGAAGAGGGACAGGGTTAATTAACACCGGGGAGCTGTTTTTT. The rearrangement joins TRBV20-1 to TRBJ2-2; TRBD1 matches at 9 bases. There are 17 residues in the CDR3. The trim removed 2 bases at V and 2 bases at J, leaving 9 bases unmatched. Germline CDR1 reads DFQATT; CDR2 reads SNEGSKA (reference sequence).

This clonotype was seen repeatedly, ten times or more. This sequence joins TRBV5-6 and TRBJ1-5; 10 positions agree with TRBD1. Germline-derived CDR1 and CDR2 are SGHDT and YYEEEE. V trimming: 2 bases; J trimming: 1 base; junction bases outside the gene matches: 3. This CDR3 contains 16 residues. The CDR3, as DNA: TGTGCCAGCAGCTTCGGGACAGGGGCCAGCAATCAGCCCCAGCATTTT. Translating it yields CASSFGTGASNQPQHF.